This entry concerns a single TCR beta chain. Its antigen is not identified. The sample comes from a study of T cell responses to AZD1222 COVID-19 vaccine. Trimming shortened V by 0 bases and J by 6 bases, and 16 bases separated the two germline ends. The CDR3 totals 16 residues. Germline CDR1 and CDR2: SGHRS and YFSETQ. General observations from the study: Reportedly, nearly half of unique spike TCRs recognized epitopes outside B.1.351/B.1.1.7 mutations. Repertoire sampling happened only post peak T cell response. At 160-218 and 743-854, vaccine-associated CD4 TCRs were dominant, and they spanned spike.

The assay was immunoSEQ multiplex PCR, and TCRdb's table has in-frame clones only and misses some. This table has some 130,000 clones, approximately 90% appearing once. Sequencing was performed on peripheral blood, taken on day 0 of AZD1222 vaccination. The V call is TRBV5-1, the J call TRBJ2-1; TRBD1 is a possible D gene (6 bases). This TCR was recovered from an adult in good health. The DNA for the CDR3 is TGCGCCAGCAGCTTGGTCGTCAGGGGCGACCCCAATGAGCAGTTCTTC. Its translation is CASSLVVRGDPNEQFF. Drawing the rest from reference TRBV5-1 and TRBJ2-1, the complete variable domain is KAGVTQTPRYLIKTRGQQVTLSCSPISGHRSVSWYQQTPGQGLQFLFEYFSETQRNKGNFPGRFSGRQFSNSRSEMNVSTLELGDSALYLCASSLVVRGDPNEQFFGPGTRLTVL.